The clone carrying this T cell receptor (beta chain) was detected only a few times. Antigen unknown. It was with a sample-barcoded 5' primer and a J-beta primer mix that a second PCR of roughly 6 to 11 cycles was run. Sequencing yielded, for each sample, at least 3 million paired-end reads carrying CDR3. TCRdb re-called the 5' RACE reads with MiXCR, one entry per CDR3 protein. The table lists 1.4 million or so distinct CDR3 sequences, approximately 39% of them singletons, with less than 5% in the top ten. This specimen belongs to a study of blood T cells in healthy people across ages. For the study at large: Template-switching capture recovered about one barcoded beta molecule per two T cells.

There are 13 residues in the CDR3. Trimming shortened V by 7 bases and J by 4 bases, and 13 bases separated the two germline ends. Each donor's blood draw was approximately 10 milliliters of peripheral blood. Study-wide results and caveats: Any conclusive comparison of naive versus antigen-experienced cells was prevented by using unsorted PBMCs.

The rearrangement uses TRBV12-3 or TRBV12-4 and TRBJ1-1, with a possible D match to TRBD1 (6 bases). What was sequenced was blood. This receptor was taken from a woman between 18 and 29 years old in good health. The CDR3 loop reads CASNIQGSTEAFF. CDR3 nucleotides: TGTGCCAGCAATATCCAGGGGAGCACTGAAGCTTTCTTT.